Shown below are 14 T cell receptor beta chains from a single sample sequenced in a study of blood T cell repertoires in COVID-19. Clones were sequenced by immunoSEQ multiplex PCR, and TCRdb holds only the in-frame ones, with some missing. The table has about 250,000 clones, around 89% seen once; the top ten hold around 2%. Material for sequencing was PBMCs or T cells enriched from blood (not recorded which). Source of these receptors: a woman aged 18-30 years who had recovered from COVID-19.

This clone came up once. The CDR3: CASSIEGDLYGYTF. CDR3 DNA: TGTGCCAGTAGTATTGAGGGGGATCTCTATGGCTACACCTTC. This rearrangement joins TRBV19 to TRBJ1-2; a weak D match, TRBD1 (6 bases). Germline V lookup: CDR1 LNHDA, CDR2 SQIVND (reference sequence). This CDR3 is 14 amino acids long. V gave up 3 bases and J gave up 4 bases, with 12 bases separating them.

The chain uses TRBV27 and TRBJ2-7; D is uncertain. V was clipped by 3 bases and J by 7 bases, with 7 bases between them. This CDR3 is built from 11 residues. Germline V gene lookup returns CDR1 MNHEY and CDR2 SMNVEV (reference sequence). The DNA of the CDR3 is TGTGCCAGCAGTTTTTACGGGGAGCAGTACTTC. It codes for CASSFYGEQYF.

The V gene is TRBV7-9, the J gene TRBJ1-2; TRBD1 is a possible D gene (5 bases). This CDR3 spans 15 amino acids. With 5 bases removed from V and 4 bases from J, the gap between germline ends came to 17 bases. The germline V gene encodes CDR1 SEHNR and CDR2 FQNEAQ (reference sequence). CDR3 sequence (DNA): TGTGCCAGCAGCCCCCTCGGGGGAATCCTCTATGGCTACACCTTC. Its translation is CASSPLGGILYGYTF.

Only one count was recorded for this clone. The genes are TRBV6-5 and TRBJ1-5; possibly TRBD1 for D (6 bases). Germline-derived CDR1 and CDR2 are MNHEY and SVGAGI. This CDR3 has 11 amino acids. Trimming pared 11 bases from V and 7 bases from J, leaving 12 bases between. CDR3 sequence (DNA): TGTGCCGAGGGGGGGGCCCAGCCCCAGCATTTT. Protein product: CAEGGAQPQHF.

The chain joins TRBV28 to TRBJ1-4; D remains ambiguous. The CDR3 spans 14 residues. V gave up 2 bases and J gave up 4 bases, with 8 bases separating them. Germline V gene data show CDR1 as MDHEN and CDR2 as SYDVKM. The CDR3 region has the DNA TGTGCCAGCAGTTTAGCCGGGATTAATGAAAAACTGTTTTTT. Amino acids: CASSLAGINEKLFF.

This rearrangement joins TRBV6-4 to TRBJ2-7; D is perhaps TRBD2 (6 bases). CDR1 is MRHNA, CDR2 SNTAGT, per germline. CDR3 length: 14 amino acids. With 7 bases removed from V and 1 base from J, the gap between germline ends came to 14 bases. The DNA of the CDR3 is TGTGCCAGCATCCCGGGACTCCTTTCCTACGAGCAGTACTTC. It encodes CASIPGLLSYEQYF.

The V gene is TRBV2, the J gene TRBJ1-1; D is unclear. This CDR3 spans 15 amino acids. Trimming cost V 3 bases and J 8 bases, with 19 bases left between them. The germline V gene has CDR1 SNHLY and CDR2 FYNNEI. CDR3 DNA sequence: TGTGCCAGCAGTGATGAGGCAGTCAACCTCAGAGAAGCTTTCTTT. Its protein is CASSDEAVNLREAFF.

This sequence joins TRBV4-2 and TRBJ1-1; D not resolved. This CDR3 spans 15 amino acids. Between the trimmed V and J ends, which lost 7 bases and 0 bases, there was a span of 15 bases. Germline V lookup: CDR1 LGHNA, CDR2 YNFKEQ. CDR3 sequence: CASIGSGDLNTEAFF. The CDR3, as DNA: TGTGCCAGCATCGGTTCCGGGGATCTGAACACTGAAGCTTTCTTT.

This clone has just one count. The chain joins TRBV9 to TRBJ1-5; no firm D call. CDR3 length equals 14 residues. V lost 0 bases to trimming and J lost 4 bases, with 8 bases between them. CDR1 and CDR2 (germline): SGDLS, YYNGEE. The CDR3 loop reads CASSVGQFNQPQHF. DNA for the CDR3: TGTGCCAGCAGCGTAGGGCAGTTTAATCAGCCCCAGCATTTT. Together with reference TRBV9 and TRBJ1-5, the CDR3 gives the full variable domain: DSGVTQTPKHLITATGQRVTLRCSPRSGDLSVYWYQQSLDQGLQFLIQYYNGEERAKGNILERFSAQQFPDLHSELNLSSLELGDSALYFCASSVGQFNQPQHFGDGTRLSIL.

V is TRBV27 and J is TRBJ1-5; 9 nucleotides match TRBD1. The CDR3 has 15 residues. Trimming cost V 4 bases and J 4 bases; bases outside gene matches: 5. Looked up from germline, CDR1 is MNHEY and CDR2 is SMNVEV (reference sequence). CDR3 nucleotides: TGTGCCAGCAGTTCGGGACAGGGTCGAAATCAGCCCCAGCATTTT. Amino acids: CASSSGQGRNQPQHF.

This clone was seen once. V usage is TRBV28 and J usage is TRBJ2-5; TRBD2 matches 10 bases. Trimming cost V 3 bases and J 2 bases; bases outside gene matches: 3. CDR3 length: 15 amino acids. Germline-derived CDR1 and CDR2 are MDHEN and SYDVKM. Here the CDR3 DNA reads TGTGCCAGCAGTTTTGTAGCGGGGGGACAAGAGACCCAGTACTTC. Translation: CASSFVAGGQETQYF.

This rearrangement joins TRBV9 to TRBJ1-1; D ambiguous. The CDR3 runs to 13 residues. Germline V lookup: CDR1 SGDLS, CDR2 YYNGEE. The V gene lost 4 bases and the J gene lost 0 bases, with 7 bases spanning the gap. For the CDR3, the DNA is TGTGCCAGCAGCCCCTACCTGAACACTGAAGCTTTCTTT. Translating it yields CASSPYLNTEAFF.

The rearrangement joins TRBV7-2 to TRBJ2-1, with 8 bases that match TRBD2. After removal of 1 base from V and 10 bases from J, the junction contained 3 bases not matched to a gene. This CDR3 is 13 amino acids long. CDR1 and CDR2 from the germline V gene are SGHTA and FQGNSA. Here the CDR3 reads CASSLVTSGEQFF. For the CDR3, the DNA is TGTGCCAGCAGCTTAGTAACTAGCGGCGAGCAGTTCTTC.

This rearrangement joins TRBV9 to TRBJ2-5, with 11 bases lining up with TRBD2. CDR1 and CDR2 from the germline V gene are SGDLS and YYNGEE. The CDR3 has 16 residues. Germline trimming cut 3 bases from V and 5 bases from J; bases unmatched to any gene: 9. The CDR3 coding sequence is TGTGCCAGCAGCGAACTAGCGGGGGCCACCGGGGAGACCCAGTACTTC. This translates into CASSELAGATGETQYF.